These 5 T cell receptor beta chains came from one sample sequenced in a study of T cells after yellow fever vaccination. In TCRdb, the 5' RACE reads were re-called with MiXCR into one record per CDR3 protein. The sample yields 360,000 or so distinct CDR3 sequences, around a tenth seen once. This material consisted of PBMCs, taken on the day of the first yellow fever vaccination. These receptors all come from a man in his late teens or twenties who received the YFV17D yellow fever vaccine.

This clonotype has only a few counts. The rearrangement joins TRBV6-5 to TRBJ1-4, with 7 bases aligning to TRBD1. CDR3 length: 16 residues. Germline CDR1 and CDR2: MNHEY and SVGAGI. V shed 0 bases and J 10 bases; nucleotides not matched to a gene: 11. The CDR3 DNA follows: TGTGCCAGCAGTTACTCGAGGGGGCAGGGGTTCGGAAAACTGTTTTTT. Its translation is CASSYSRGQGFGKLFF.

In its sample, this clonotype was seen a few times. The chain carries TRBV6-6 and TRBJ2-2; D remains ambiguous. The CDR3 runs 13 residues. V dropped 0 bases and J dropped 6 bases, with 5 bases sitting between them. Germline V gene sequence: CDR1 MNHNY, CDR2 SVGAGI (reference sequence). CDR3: CASSYSSAGELFF. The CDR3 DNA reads TGTGCCAGCAGTTACTCGTCGGCCGGGGAGCTGTTTTTT.

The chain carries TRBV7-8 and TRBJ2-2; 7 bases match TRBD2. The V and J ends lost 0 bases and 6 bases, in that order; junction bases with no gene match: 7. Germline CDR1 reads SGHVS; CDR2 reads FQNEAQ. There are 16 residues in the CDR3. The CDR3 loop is CASSLAGGFLAGELFF. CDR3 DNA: TGTGCCAGCAGCTTAGCGGGAGGGTTCCTTGCCGGGGAGCTGTTTTTT.

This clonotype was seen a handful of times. The chain's CDR3 is CASSLVLGYEQYF. In DNA, the CDR3 is TGCGCCAGCAGCTTGGTTTTGGGTTACGAGCAGTACTTC. J is TRBJ2-7 and V is TRBV5-1; D remains ambiguous. CDR3 length equals 13 residues. Germline CDR1 reads SGHRS; CDR2 reads YFSETQ. V gave up 0 bases and J gave up 4 bases, with 8 bases separating them. The whole variable domain, filled in from reference TRBV5-1 and TRBJ2-7, reads KAGVTQTPRYLIKTRGQQVTLSCSPISGHRSVSWYQQTPGQGLQFLFEYFSETQRNKGNFPGRFSGRQFSNSRSEMNVSTLELGDSALYLCASSLVLGYEQYFGPGTRLTVT.

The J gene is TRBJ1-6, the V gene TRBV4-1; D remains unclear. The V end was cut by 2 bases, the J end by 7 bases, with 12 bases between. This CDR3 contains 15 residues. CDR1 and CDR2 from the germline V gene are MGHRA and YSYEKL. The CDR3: CASSQTEGRNSPLHF. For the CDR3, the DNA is TGCGCCAGCAGCCAAACCGAGGGTCGGAATTCACCCCTCCACTTT.